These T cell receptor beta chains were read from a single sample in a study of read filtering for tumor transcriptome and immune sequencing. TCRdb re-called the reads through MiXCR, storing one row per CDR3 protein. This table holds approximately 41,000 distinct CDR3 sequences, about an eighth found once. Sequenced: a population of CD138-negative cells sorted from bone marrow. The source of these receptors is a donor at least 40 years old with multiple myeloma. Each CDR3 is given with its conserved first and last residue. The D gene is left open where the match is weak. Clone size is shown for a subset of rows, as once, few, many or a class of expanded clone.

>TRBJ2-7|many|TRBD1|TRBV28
TGTGCCAGCAGTGCCGGGACAGCCGCCCTCTACGAGCAGTACTTC
CASSAGTAALYEQYF
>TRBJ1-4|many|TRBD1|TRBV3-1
TGTGCCAGCAGCCATCCCCGAGGGGGCCCAAATGAAAAACTGTTTTTT
CASSHPRGGPNEKLFF
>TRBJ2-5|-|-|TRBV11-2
TGTGCCAGCAGCTTTGACAGGCAAGAGACCCAGTACTTC
CASSFDRQETQYF
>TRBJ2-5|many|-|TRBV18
TGTGCCAGCTCTAAACCCCAAGAGACCCAGTACTTC
CASSKPQETQYF
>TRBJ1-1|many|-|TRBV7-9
TGTGCCAGCAGCCCGCTTATTGAAGCTTTCTTT
CASSPLIEAFF
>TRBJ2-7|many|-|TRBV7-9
TGTGCCAGCAGCTTAGAAGTGGCGGGCGGGACCAGCTCCTACGAGCAGTACTTC
CASSLEVAGGTSSYEQYF
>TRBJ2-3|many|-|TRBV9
TGTGCCAGCAGCGTAGAGAGCGGAAACACAGATACGCAGTATTTT
CASSVESGNTDTQYF
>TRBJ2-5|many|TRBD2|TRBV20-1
TGCAGTGCTGAGACTAGCGGGACGGGGACCCAGTACTTC
CSAETSGTGTQYF
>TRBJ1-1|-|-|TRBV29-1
TGCAGCGTTGAAATGGGGTTCCGAACTGAAGCTTTCTTT
CSVEMGFRTEAFF
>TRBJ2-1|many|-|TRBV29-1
TGCAGCGTTGAGCCCACTTTGCTGTACAATGAGCAGTTCTTC
CSVEPTLLYNEQFF
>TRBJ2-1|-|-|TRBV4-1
TGCGCCCGCAGCCAAGGAGCATACAATGAGCAGTTCTTC
CARSQGAYNEQFF
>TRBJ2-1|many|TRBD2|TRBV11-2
TGTGCCAGCAGCGCCGAACTAGCGGTGGGGCCCAATGAGCAGTTCTTC
CASSAELAVGPNEQFF
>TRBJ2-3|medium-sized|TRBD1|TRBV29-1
TGCAGCGTAACCGGGACAGGGGGAACAGATACGCAGTATTTT
CSVTGTGGTDTQYF
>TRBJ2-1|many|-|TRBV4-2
TGTGCCAGCAGCCAAGCCGGGACTGGTAACAATGAGCAGTTCTTC
CASSQAGTGNNEQFF
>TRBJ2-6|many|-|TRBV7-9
TGTGCCAGCAGCTTAAGTTGGGGCGCGGGTTCTGGGGCCAACGTCCTGACTTTC
CASSLSWGAGSGANVLTF
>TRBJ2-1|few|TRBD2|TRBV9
TGTGCCAGCAGTCCCGAACCCGGGACTAGCGGTTACAATGAGCTGTTCTTC
CASSPEPGTSGYNELFF
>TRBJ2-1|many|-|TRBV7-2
TGTGCCAGCAGCCAGGGACTTTACAATGAGCAGTTCTTC
CASSQGLYNEQFF
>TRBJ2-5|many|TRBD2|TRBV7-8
TGTGCCAGCAGCAGAAGCGGGAGCCCGAACCAAGAGACCCAGTACTTC
CASSRSGSPNQETQYF
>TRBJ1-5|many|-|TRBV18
TGTGCCAGCTCACCAGATAATCAGCCCCAGCATTTT
CASSPDNQPQHF
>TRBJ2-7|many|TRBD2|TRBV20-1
TGCAGTGCTAGAGGACTAGCAGACGAGCAGTACTTC
CSARGLADEQYF
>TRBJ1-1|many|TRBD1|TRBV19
TGTGCCAGTACCGCAACCCGGGACAGGGGGCTTGAAGCTTTCTTT
CASTATRDRGLEAFF
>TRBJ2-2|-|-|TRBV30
TGTGCCTGGAGTGGGAACACCGGGGAGCTGTTTTTT
CAWSGNTGELFF
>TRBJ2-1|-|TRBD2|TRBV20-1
TGCAGTACTAGAGATTTAGCGGGTCCCGCAACAGACGAGCAGTTCTTC
CSTRDLAGPATDEQFF
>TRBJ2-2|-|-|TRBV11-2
TGTGCCAGCAGCTTAGATCGAGGGCTGGGGGGCACCAGGGAGCTGTTTTTT
CASSLDRGLGGTRELFF
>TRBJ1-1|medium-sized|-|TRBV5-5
TGTGCCAGCAGCTTGGAAGGGTTTGGGAACACTGAAGCTTTCTTT
CASSLEGFGNTEAFF
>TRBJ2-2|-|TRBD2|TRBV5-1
TGCGCCAGCTTCCGAGGACTAGCGGGAGCAGACACCGGGGAGCTGTTTTTT
CASFRGLAGADTGELFF
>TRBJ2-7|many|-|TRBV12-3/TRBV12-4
TGTGCCAGCACCTCAGGAGGGACCGAGCAGTACTTC
CASTSGGTEQYF
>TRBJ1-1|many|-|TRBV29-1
TGCAGCGTACGTGGCACAGGGATGAACACTGAAGCTTTCTTT
CSVRGTGMNTEAFF
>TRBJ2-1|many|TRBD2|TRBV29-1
TGCAGCGTTGAAGCAGCGGGAGAAGTCAATGAGCAGTTCTTC
CSVEAAGEVNEQFF
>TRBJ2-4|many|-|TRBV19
TGTGCCTCACAGGGGAGGATCAAAAACATTCAGTACTTC
CASQGRIKNIQYF
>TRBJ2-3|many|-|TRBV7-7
TGTGCTAGCAGCTTACGAGCGGCGGGATCGGGAGATACGCAGTATTTT
CASSLRAAGSGDTQYF
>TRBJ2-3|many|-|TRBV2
TGTGCCAGCCTTGGAGGCGACTTCACAGATACGCAGTATTTT
CASLGGDFTDTQYF
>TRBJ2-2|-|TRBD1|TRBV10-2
TGCGCCACCGCGGACAGGACAGAGCTGTTTTTT
CATADRTELFF
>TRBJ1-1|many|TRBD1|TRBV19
TGTGCCAGTAGTATTCGGACCAGGGGGACTGAAGCTTTCTTT
CASSIRTRGTEAFF
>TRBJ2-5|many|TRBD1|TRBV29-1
TGCAGCGTTGAAAGAGGCGGGACAGGGAGTGAAGAGACCCAGTACTTC
CSVERGGTGSEETQYF
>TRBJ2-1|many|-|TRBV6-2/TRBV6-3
TGTGCCAGCACCCAGGGGCAGGGGTTCTACAATGAGCAGTTCTTC
CASTQGQGFYNEQFF
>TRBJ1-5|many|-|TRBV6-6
TGTGCCAGCAGTAATTCCCAGCCCCAGCATTTT
CASSNSQPQHF
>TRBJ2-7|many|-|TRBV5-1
TGCGCCAGCAGCTTGGACAGTTTCCGCTACGAGCAGTACTTC
CASSLDSFRYEQYF
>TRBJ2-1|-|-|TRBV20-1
TGCAGTGCTAGAGCGGGTGACTCCGGCAATGAGAAGTTCTTC
CSARAGDSGNEKFF
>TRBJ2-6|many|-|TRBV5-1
TGCGCCAGCAGCTTGGCAGGGGCTGGGGCCAACGTCCTGACTTTC
CASSLAGAGANVLTF
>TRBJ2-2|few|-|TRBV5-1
TGCGCCAGCAGCCCCGGGGACGACCTTAACACCGGGGAGCTGTTTTTT
CASSPGDDLNTGELFF
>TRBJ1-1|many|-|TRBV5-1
TGCGCCAGCACGGCCGGGGGCATGAACACTGAAGCTTTCTTT
CASTAGGMNTEAFF
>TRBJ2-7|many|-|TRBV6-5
TGTGCCAGCAGTCACCAGACAGGAGGCTACGAGCAGTACTTC
CASSHQTGGYEQYF
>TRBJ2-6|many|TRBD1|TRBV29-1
TGCAGCGTAAAACAGGGGTGGGCTGGGGCCAACGCCCTGACTTTC
CSVKQGWAGANALTF
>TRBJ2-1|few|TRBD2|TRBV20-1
TGCAGTGCGAAGGGACTAGCGGGAGGGTCGCGAGATGAGCAGTTCTTC
CSAKGLAGGSRDEQFF
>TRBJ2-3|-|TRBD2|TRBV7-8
TGTGCCAGCACCTATAGCGGGAGCACAGATACGCAGTATTTT
CASTYSGSTDTQYF
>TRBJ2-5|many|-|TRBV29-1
TGCAGCGTTGAGGGGGTTTCAGAGACCCAGTACTTC
CSVEGVSETQYF
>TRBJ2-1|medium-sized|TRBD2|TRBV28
TGTGCCAGCAGAAACCTCCTAGCGGGAGTTTATGAGCAGTTCTTC
CASRNLLAGVYEQFF
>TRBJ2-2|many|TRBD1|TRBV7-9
TGTGCCAGCAGCTCGACAGGGGACACCGGGGAGCTGTTTTTT
CASSSTGDTGELFF
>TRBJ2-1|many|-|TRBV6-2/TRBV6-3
TGTGCCAGCAGTTACCCTGAGTTTGAGCAGTTCTTC
CASSYPEFEQFF
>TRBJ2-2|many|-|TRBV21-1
TGTGCCAGCAGCGGCTGCACAGGGAAAAACACCGGGGAGCTGTTTTTT
CASSGCTGKNTGELFF
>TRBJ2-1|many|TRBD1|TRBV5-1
TGCGCCAGCAGCTTTGGGACAGGAGGCAATGAGCAGTTCTTC
CASSFGTGGNEQFF
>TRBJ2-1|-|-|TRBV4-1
TGCGCCAGCAGCCCTCCTGAGGGGATTACCTACAATGAGCAGTTCTTC
CASSPPEGITYNEQFF
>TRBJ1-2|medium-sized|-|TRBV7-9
TGTGCCAGCAGCCCGACCATGAGTGGCTATGGCTACACCTTC
CASSPTMSGYGYTF
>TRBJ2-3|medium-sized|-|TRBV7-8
TGTGCCAGCAGCTTATCCGGGTTTAGCACAGATACGCAGTATTTT
CASSLSGFSTDTQYF
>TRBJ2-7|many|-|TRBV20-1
TGCAGTGCTAGATATCAGTCCACACTCTTCTACGAGCAGTACTTC
CSARYQSTLFYEQYF
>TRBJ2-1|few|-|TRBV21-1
TGTGCCAGCAGCAAGCGCCAGACTAGCGGGAGGACCACCAGCTCCTACAATGAGCAGTTCTTC
CASSKRQTSGRTTSSYNEQFF
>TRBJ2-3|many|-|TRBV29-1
TGCAGCGTCCGAACAGATACGCAGTATTTT
CSVRTDTQYF
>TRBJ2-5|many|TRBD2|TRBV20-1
TGCAGTGCGCAGGGACTAGCGGGAGAGGGGAGCCAAGAGACCCAGTACTTC
CSAQGLAGEGSQETQYF